Below, 8 T cell receptor beta chains from the same sample are listed, as sequenced in a study of blood T cell repertoires in COVID-19. Sequenced by immunoSEQ multiplex PCR; TCRdb stores in-frame clones only, minus some. Among fewer than 300,000 clones, about four fifths were seen once, and the ten largest hold 8% to 10%. The sequenced material came from peripheral blood. These receptors all come from a woman aged 45-59 years who had recovered from COVID-19.

This clone was counted only a few times. This chain links TRBV6-1 with TRBJ2-1; 11 bases align to TRBD2. CDR3 length: 15 amino acids. Trimming removed 3 bases from V and 3 bases from J; junction bases left unmatched: 1. Germline V gene lookup returns CDR1 MNHNS and CDR2 SASEGT. The CDR3 spells CASSETSGDYNEQFF. As DNA, the CDR3 is TGTGCCAGCAGTGAGACTAGCGGGGACTACAATGAGCAGTTCTTC.

CDR3 in amino acids: CASSLSRGLRVNEQFF. The CDR3 DNA reads as TGTGCCAGCAGTTTATCCAGGGGGCTTAGGGTCAATGAGCAGTTCTTC. The V and J genes are TRBV28 and TRBJ2-1; TRBD1 agrees at 8 bases. The CDR3 contains 16 residues. Germline CDR1 is MDHEN and CDR2 is SYDVKM. Unmatched junction bases numbered 8, after V lost 1 base and J lost 6 bases. The whole variable domain, filled in from reference TRBV28 and TRBJ2-1, reads DVKVTQSSRYLVKRTGEKVFLECVQDMDHENMFWYRQDPGLGLRLIYFSYDVKMKEKGDIPEGYSVSREKKERFSLILESASTNQTSMYLCASSLSRGLRVNEQFFGPGTRLTVL.

The J gene is TRBJ1-2, the V gene TRBV5-5; 11 nucleotides match TRBD1. The germline gives CDR1 SGHKS, CDR2 YYEKEE (reference sequence). J gave up 4 bases and V 3 bases, and 11 bases lay outside the gene matches. This CDR3 is built from 17 residues. The CDR3 DNA reads as TGTGCCAGCAGCTCCTCCGGGACAGGGGGAGTTACCTATGGCTACACCTTC. It encodes CASSSSGTGGVTYGYTF.

Note on this clone: Within the sample, other DNA sequences also encode this same CDR3. The J gene is TRBJ2-1, the V gene TRBV2, with 7 bases fitting TRBD2. The germline V gene encodes CDR1 SNHLY and CDR2 FYNNEI. V was clipped by 1 base and J by 1 base; unmatched bases: 1. This CDR3 is built from 15 residues. The CDR3 bases are TGTGCCAGCAGTGAAGGCGGGGGATCCTACAATGAGCAGTTCTTC. Amino acids: CASSEGGGSYNEQFF.

This sequence joins TRBV10-2 and TRBJ2-6; D is unclear. V was cut by 0 bases and J by 2 bases, with 11 bases left in between. The germline V gene has CDR1 WSHSY and CDR2 SAAADI. The CDR3 is 17 residues long. CDR3 sequence: CASSESSLVAGANVLTF. CDR3 DNA: TGCGCCAGCAGTGAGTCGAGTTTGGTGGCTGGGGCCAACGTCCTGACTTTC.

The J gene is TRBJ2-7, the V gene TRBV12-3 or TRBV12-4; D is perhaps TRBD1 (5 bases). This CDR3 comprises 13 residues. Trimming removed 1 base from V and 3 bases from J, with 7 bases in between. This CDR3 is CASSLGQYYEQYF. In nucleotides, the CDR3 is TGTGCCAGCAGTTTAGGACAGTACTACGAGCAGTACTTC.

The V and J genes are TRBV12-1 and TRBJ2-2; the tabulated D call, TRBD2, remains unverified against the DNA. TRBV12-1 is marked as a pseudogene. The CDR3 runs 17 residues. CDR3 DNA: TGTGCCAGCAGCTTTGAGGGGACTAGCGGGACCACCGGGGAGCTGTTTTTT. Protein: CASSFEGTSGTTGELFF.

V is TRBV12-3 or TRBV12-4 and J is TRBJ1-2, with unresolved D. The CDR3 totals 12 residues. Trimming removed 4 bases at V and 8 bases at J, with 11 bases between. CDR3 sequence: CASSWGREGYTF. DNA of the CDR3: TGTGCCAGCAGTTGGGGTAGGGAGGGCTACACCTTC.